This T cell receptor beta chain appears in the sequencing data of a study of blood T cell repertoires in COVID-19. Study-level information: Acute and convalescent COVID-19 samples came from the United States, Italy and Spain. The analysed material was cDNA or gDNA that came from T cells, B-cell-depleted T cells, or PBMCs.

In the authors' workflow: It was from reference gene primer amplification that nucleated cell counts were estimated. The method was immunoSEQ multiplex PCR; TCRdb's version includes in-frame clones alone and lacks a portion of them. V, J and clone size are those of that table, while D and trimming were read from the DNA. In the table there are roughly 150,000 clones, about four fifths of which are singletons. The CDR3 has 14 amino acids. Germline CDR1 LGHDT, CDR2 YNNKEL (reference sequence). V lost 1 base and J lost 7, with 11 bases in between. In this sample, this clone turned up a few times. Sequencing was performed on peripheral blood. The chain couples TRBV3-1 (or the pseudogene TRBV3-2) to TRBJ1-5; tentatively, D is TRBD1 (6 bases). The source is a man between 65 and 85 years old who had recovered from COVID-19. The CDR3 loop is CASSQATRGQPQHF. The CDR3 DNA is TGTGCCAGCAGCCAAGCCACCAGGGGCCAGCCCCAGCATTTT.